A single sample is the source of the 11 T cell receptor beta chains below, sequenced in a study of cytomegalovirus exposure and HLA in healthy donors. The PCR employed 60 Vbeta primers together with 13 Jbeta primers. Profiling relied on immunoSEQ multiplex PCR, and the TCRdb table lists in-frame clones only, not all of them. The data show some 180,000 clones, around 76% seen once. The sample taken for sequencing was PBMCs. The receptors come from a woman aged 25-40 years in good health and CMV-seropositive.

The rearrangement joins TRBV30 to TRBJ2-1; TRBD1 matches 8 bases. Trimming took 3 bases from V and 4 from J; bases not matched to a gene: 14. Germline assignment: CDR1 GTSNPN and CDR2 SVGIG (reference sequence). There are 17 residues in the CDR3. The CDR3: CAWSLTGGSHLYNEQFF. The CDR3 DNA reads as TGTGCCTGGAGCCTAACAGGGGGTTCCCACTTATACAATGAGCAGTTCTTC.

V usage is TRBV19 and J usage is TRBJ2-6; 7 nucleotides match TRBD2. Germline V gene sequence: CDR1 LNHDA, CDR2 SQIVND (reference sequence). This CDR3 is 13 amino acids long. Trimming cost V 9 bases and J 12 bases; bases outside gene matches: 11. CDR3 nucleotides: TGTGCCAGCAGGAAGGGAGGGTCCCCCGTCCTGACTTTC. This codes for CASRKGGSPVLTF.

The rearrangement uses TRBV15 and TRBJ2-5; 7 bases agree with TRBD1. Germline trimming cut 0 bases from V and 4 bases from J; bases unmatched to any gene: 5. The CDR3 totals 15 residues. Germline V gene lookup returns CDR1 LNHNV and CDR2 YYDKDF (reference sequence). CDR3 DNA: TGTGCCACCAGCAGAGATTCCGGGACAGTAGAGACCCAGTACTTC. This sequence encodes CATSRDSGTVETQYF.

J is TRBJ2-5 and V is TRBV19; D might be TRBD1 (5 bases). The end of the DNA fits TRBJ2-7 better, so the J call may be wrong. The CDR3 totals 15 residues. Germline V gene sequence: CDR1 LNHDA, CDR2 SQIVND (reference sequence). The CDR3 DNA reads TGTGCCAGTAGTCCCCAAAGGCCAGGGATCCACGAGCAGTACTTC. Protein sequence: CASSPQRPGIHEQYF.

The CDR3 is CASSALRGVNEQFF. CDR3 nucleotide sequence: TGTGCCAGCAGCGCCCTCCGGGGGGTAAATGAGCAGTTCTTC. The chain uses TRBV9 and TRBJ2-1; 7 positions match TRBD2. This CDR3 is 14 amino acids long. The germline V gene encodes CDR1 SGDLS and CDR2 YYNGEE. The J segment lost 7 bases and the V segment lost 3 bases, leaving 7 bases of the junction unmatched. Full variable domain (outside the CDR3, taken from reference TRBV9 and TRBJ2-1): DSGVTQTPKHLITATGQRVTLRCSPRSGDLSVYWYQQSLDQGLQFLIQYYNGEERAKGNILERFSAQQFPDLHSELNLSSLELGDSALYFCASSALRGVNEQFFGPGTRLTVL.

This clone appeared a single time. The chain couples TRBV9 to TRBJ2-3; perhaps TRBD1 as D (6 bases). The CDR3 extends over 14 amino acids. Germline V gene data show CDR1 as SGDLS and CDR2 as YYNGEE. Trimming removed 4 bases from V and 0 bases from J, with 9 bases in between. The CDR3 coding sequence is TGTGCCAGCAGCCCACAGGGTAGCACAGATACGCAGTATTTT. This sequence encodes CASSPQGSTDTQYF.

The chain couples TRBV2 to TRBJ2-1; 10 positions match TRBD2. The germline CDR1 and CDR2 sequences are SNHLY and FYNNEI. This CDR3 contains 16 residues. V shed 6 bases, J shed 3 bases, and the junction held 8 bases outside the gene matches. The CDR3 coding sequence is TGTGCCAGCAGCGCCTTAGCGGGGGGCTTCTACAATGAGCAGTTCTTC. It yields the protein CASSALAGGFYNEQFF.

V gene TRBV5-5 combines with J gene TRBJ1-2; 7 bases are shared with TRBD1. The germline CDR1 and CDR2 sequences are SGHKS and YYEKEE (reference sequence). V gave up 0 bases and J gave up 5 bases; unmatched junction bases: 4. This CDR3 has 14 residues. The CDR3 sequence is CASSLEGQVYGYTF. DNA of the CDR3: TGTGCCAGCAGCTTGGAAGGACAGGTATATGGCTACACCTTC. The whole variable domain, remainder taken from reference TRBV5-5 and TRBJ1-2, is DAGVTQSPTHLIKTRGQQVTLRCSPISGHKSVSWYQQVLGQGPQFIFQYYEKEERGRGNFPDRFSARQFPNYSSELNVNALLLGDSALYLCASSLEGQVYGYTFGSGTRLTVV.

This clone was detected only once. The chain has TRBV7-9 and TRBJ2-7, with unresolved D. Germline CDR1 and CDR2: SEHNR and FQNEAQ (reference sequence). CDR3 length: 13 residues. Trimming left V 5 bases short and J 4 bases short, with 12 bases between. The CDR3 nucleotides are TGTGCCAGCAGCACCACAGACAAATACGAGCAGTACTTC. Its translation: CASSTTDKYEQYF.

CDR3 in DNA: TGTGCCATCAGTGTAGGGATTGGGTCCGGGAGCTCTGGAAACACCATATATTTT. Translated: CAISVGIGSGSSGNTIYF. The chain links TRBV10-3 to TRBJ1-3; no clear D. The CDR3 has 18 residues. V lost 4 bases and J 0 bases, leaving 19 bases between the germline ends. CDR1 and CDR2 from the germline V gene are ENHRY and SYGVKD.

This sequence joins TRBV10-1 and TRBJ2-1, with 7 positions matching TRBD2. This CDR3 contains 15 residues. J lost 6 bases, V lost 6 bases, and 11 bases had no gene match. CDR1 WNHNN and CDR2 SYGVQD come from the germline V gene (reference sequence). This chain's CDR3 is CASSGAASGGNEQFF. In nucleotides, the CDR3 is TGCGCCAGCAGCGGGGCGGCTAGCGGCGGCAATGAGCAGTTCTTC.